These T cell receptor beta chains were read from a single sample in a study of B cell selection in AIRE deficiency. TCRdb's table, derived via immunoSEQ multiplex PCR, lists solely in-frame clones and lacks some. The sample has roughly 25,000 clones, over 95% seen once. The sequencing input was CD4+CD127+ conventional T cells sorted from PBMCs. These TCRs come from a human donor in good health. CDR3s include the opening cysteine and the closing phenylalanine or tryptophan. D genes are given only for firm matches. Rows give clone size only sometimes, using once, few, many, or a class for an expanded clone.

size: .; V: TRBV29-1; J: TRBJ1-2; D: .; length: 14; CDR3: CSVLLPSTNYGYTF; DNA: TGCAGCGTTCTACTTCCCTCTACTAACTATGGCTACACCTTC
size: .; V: TRBV4-1; J: TRBJ2-1; D: .; length: 15; CDR3: CASSQAGSSYNEQFF; DNA: TGCGCCAGCAGCCAAGCCGGGAGCTCCTACAATGAGCAGTTCTTC
size: .; V: TRBV27; J: TRBJ1-1; D: TRBD1; length: 18; CDR3: CAKQGMGTGGALNGEAFF; DNA: TGTGCCAAACAAGGTATGGGGACAGGGGGGGCTCTTAATGGTGAAGCTTTCTTT
size: .; V: TRBV9; J: TRBJ1-6; D: .; length: 13; CDR3: CASSVVTDSPLHF; DNA: TGTGCCAGCAGCGTAGTTACGGATTCACCCCTCCACTTT
size: .; V: TRBV5-6; J: TRBJ2-3; D: .; length: 13; CDR3: CASSLDYTDTQYF; DNA: TGTGCCAGCAGCCTAGACTACACAGATACGCAGTATTTT
size: .; V: TRBV4-1; J: TRBJ1-2; D: .; length: 14; CDR3: CASSQDRGYYGYTF; DNA: TGCGCCAGCAGCCAAGACCGGGGATATTATGGCTACACCTTC
size: .; V: TRBV6-5; J: TRBJ2-5; D: TRBD2; length: 16; CDR3: CASSYRWRGGQETQYF; DNA: TGTGCCAGCAGTTACCGCTGGCGGGGGGGCCAAGAGACCCAGTACTTC
size: .; V: TRBV5-1; J: TRBJ2-7; D: TRBD1; length: 14; CDR3: CASMSLGQGSEQYF; DNA: TGCGCCAGCATGAGTCTTGGACAGGGGAGCGAGCAGTACTTC
size: .; V: TRBV7-9; J: TRBJ2-2; D: TRBD2; length: 15; CDR3: CASRTSGIVAGELFF; DNA: TGTGCCAGCAGGACTAGCGGGATAGTCGCCGGGGAGCTGTTTTTT
size: .; V: TRBV5-6; J: TRBJ2-3; D: TRBD2; length: 12; CDR3: CASSLSGDTQYF; DNA: TGTGCCAGCAGCCTTAGCGGGGATACGCAGTATTTT
size: once; V: TRBV11-2; J: TRBJ1-2; D: .; length: 14; CDR3: CASSFSSSSDGYTF; DNA: TGTGCCAGCAGCTTTTCCTCCAGTTCGGATGGCTACACCTTC
size: .; V: TRBV4-1; J: TRBJ1-2; D: .; length: 13; CDR3: CASSPIDRDGYTF; DNA: TGCGCCAGCAGCCCCATTGACAGAGATGGCTACACCTTC
size: .; V: TRBV28; J: TRBJ2-7; D: .; length: 12; CDR3: CASRGDTYEQYF; DNA: TGTGCCAGCCGGGGAGATACCTACGAGCAGTACTTC
size: .; V: TRBV5-1; J: TRBJ2-1; D: .; length: 19; CDR3: CASSLIGGSDIRAYNEQFF; DNA: TGCGCCAGCAGCTTGATAGGGGGGTCCGACATCCGCGCTTACAATGAGCAGTTCTTC
size: few; V: TRBV6-5; J: TRBJ2-2; D: .; length: 15; CDR3: CASHTAGAGAGELFF; DNA: TGTGCCAGCCACACCGCGGGGGCCGGGGCCGGGGAGCTGTTTTTT
size: .; V: TRBV23-1; J: TRBJ2-2; D: TRBD2; length: 18; CDR3: CASSQSIPAGAHTGELFF; DNA: TGCGCCAGCAGTCAATCGATTCCAGCGGGGGCCCACACCGGGGAGCTGTTTTTT
size: .; V: TRBV15; J: TRBJ1-2; D: .; length: 18; CDR3: CATSRDYFGRSLDYGYTF; DNA: TGTGCCACCAGCAGAGATTATTTCGGCAGATCCCTAGACTATGGCTACACCTTC
size: .; V: TRBV2; J: TRBJ1-5; D: .; length: 14; CDR3: CASSESGSNQPQHF; DNA: TGTGCCAGCAGTGAGTCAGGAAGCAATCAGCCCCAGCATTTT
size: .; V: TRBV5-1; J: TRBJ2-1; D: TRBD2; length: 17; CDR3: CASSPRLAGAGYNEQFF; DNA: TGCGCCAGCAGCCCACGACTAGCGGGGGCCGGATACAATGAGCAGTTCTTC
size: once; V: TRBV5-1; J: TRBJ1-2; D: .; length: 15; CDR3: CASSSEWGADYGYTF; DNA: TGCGCCAGCAGTTCCGAGTGGGGGGCTGACTATGGCTACACCTTC